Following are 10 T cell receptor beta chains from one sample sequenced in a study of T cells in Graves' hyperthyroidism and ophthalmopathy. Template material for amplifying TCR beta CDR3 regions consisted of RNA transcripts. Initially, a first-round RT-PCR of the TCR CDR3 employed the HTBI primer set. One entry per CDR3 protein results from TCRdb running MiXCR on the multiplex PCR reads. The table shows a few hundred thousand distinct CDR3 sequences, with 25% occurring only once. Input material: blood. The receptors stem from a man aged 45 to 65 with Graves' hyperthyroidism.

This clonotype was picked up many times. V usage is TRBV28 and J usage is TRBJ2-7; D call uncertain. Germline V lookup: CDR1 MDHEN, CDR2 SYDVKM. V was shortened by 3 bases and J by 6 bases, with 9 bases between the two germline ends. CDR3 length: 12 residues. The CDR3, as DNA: TGTGCCAGCAGTTTTCAGGTTGGCGAGCAGTACTTC. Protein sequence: CASSFQVGEQYF.

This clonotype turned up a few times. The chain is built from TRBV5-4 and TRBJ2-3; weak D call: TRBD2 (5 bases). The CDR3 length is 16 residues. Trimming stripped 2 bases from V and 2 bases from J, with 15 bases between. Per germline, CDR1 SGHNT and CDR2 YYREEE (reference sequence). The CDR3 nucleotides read TGTGCCAGCAGCTTTGGGCGGGTGAGAGTCACAGATACGCAGTATTTT. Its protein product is CASSFGRVRVTDTQYF.

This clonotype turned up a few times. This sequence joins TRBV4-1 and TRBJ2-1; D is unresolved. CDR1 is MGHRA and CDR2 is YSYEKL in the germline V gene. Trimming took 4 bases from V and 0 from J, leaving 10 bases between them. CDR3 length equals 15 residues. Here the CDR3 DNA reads TGCGCCAGCAGCCCCCGTTATCTCTCCTACAATGAGCAGTTCTTC. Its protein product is CASSPRYLSYNEQFF.

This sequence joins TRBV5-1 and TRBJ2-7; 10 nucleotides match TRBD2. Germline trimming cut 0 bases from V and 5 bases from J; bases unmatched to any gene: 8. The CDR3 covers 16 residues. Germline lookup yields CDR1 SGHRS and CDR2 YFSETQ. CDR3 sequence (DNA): TGCGCCAGCAGCTTGGATCCTAGCGGGAGCGCTGACGAGCAGTACTTC. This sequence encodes CASSLDPSGSADEQYF. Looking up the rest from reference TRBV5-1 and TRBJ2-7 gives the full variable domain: KAGVTQTPRYLIKTRGQQVTLSCSPISGHRSVSWYQQTPGQGLQFLFEYFSETQRNKGNFPGRFSGRQFSNSRSEMNVSTLELGDSALYLCASSLDPSGSADEQYFGPGTRLTVT.

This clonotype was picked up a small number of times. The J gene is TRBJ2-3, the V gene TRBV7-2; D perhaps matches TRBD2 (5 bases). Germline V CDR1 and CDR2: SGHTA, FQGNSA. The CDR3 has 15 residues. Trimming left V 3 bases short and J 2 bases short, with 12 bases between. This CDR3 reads CASSLKSSNTDTQYF. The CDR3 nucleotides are TGTGCCAGCAGCTTGAAGTCTAGCAACACAGATACGCAGTATTTT.

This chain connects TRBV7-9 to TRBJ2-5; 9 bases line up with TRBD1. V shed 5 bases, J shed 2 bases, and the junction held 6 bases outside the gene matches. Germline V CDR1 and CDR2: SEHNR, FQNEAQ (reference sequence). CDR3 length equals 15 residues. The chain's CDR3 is CASSTGTGTQETQYF. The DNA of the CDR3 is TGTGCCAGCAGCACCGGGACAGGGACTCAAGAGACCCAGTACTTC.

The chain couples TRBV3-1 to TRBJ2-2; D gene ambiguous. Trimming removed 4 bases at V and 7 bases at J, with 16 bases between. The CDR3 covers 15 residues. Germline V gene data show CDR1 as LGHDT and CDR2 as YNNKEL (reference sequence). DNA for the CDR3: TGTGCCAGCAGCCCTAGGGAACTGCCCGGCGGGGAGCTGTTTTTT. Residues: CASSPRELPGGELFF.

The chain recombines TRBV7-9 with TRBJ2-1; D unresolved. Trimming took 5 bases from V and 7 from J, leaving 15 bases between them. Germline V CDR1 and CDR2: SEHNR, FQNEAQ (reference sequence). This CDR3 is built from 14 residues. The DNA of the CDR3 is TGTGCCAGCAGCCCACTCTCGGACCCGAATGAGCAGTTCTTC. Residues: CASSPLSDPNEQFF.

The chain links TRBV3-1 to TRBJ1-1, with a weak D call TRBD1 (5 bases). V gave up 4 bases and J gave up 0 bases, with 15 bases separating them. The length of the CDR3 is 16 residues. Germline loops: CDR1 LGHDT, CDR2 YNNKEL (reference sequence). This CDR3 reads CASSLTWGGVNTEAFF. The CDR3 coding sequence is TGTGCCAGCAGCCTCACATGGGGAGGGGTGAACACTGAAGCTTTCTTT.

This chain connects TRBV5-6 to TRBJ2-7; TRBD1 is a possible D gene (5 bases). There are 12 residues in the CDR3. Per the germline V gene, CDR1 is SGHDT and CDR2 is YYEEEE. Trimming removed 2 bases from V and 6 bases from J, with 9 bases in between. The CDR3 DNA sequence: TGTGCCAGCAGCTTCCGGACACCCGAGCAGTACTTC. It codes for CASSFRTPEQYF.